This T cell receptor (beta chain) is drawn from a study of blood T cell repertoires in COVID-19. For the study at large: Material from acute and convalescent COVID-19 was sourced from the United States, Italy and Spain. T cells, B-cell-depleted T cells, or PBMCs supplied cDNA or gDNA.

In the source study's methods: The assay estimated nucleated cells by amplifying reference gene primers. TCRdb keeps only in-frame clones here, not all; method: immunoSEQ multiplex PCR. The V and J calls and clone size come from that table; D and trimming were worked out from the DNA. This table holds approximately 60,000 clones, approximately 84% found once. The TCR was taken from a man in his 70s with active COVID-19. The specimen was peripheral blood.

CDR3 residues: CASSRTSGSQETQYF. For the CDR3, the DNA is TGTGCCAGCAGCAGGACTAGCGGGAGTCAGGAGACCCAGTACTTC. The chain employs TRBV28 and TRBJ2-5; 13 positions agree with TRBD2. V was pared by 6 bases and J by 5 bases, with 6 bases of the junction left unmatched. This CDR3 contains 15 residues. Germline V gene data show CDR1 as MDHEN and CDR2 as SYDVKM. The whole variable domain, filled in from reference TRBV28 and TRBJ2-5, reads DVKVTQSSRYLVKRTGEKVFLECVQDMDHENMFWYRQDPGLGLRLIYFSYDVKMKEKGDIPEGYSVSREKKERFSLILESASTNQTSMYLCASSRTSGSQETQYFGPGTRLLVL.